This T cell receptor beta chain is from a study of OX40 agonist ivuxolimab in advanced cancers. Generated by immunoSEQ multiplex PCR, the TCRdb table keeps only in-frame clones and is missing some. Found here are about 66,000 clones, roughly three quarters of them singletons; the top ten hold more than 4%. The germline V gene encodes CDR1 LNHDA and CDR2 SQIVND (reference sequence). The CDR3 totals 16 residues. The V gene end was trimmed by 5 bases and the J gene end by 4 bases; junction bases not matched to a gene: 9. The sample here was CD4+ or CD8+ T cells sorted from blood, taken in a trial of the OX40 agonist ivuxolimab. The chain recombines TRBV19 with TRBJ1-3; 9 bases are a match to TRBD1. The receptor comes from an adult with an advanced solid tumor such as melanoma, head and neck, liver or kidney cancer. CDR3 sequence (DNA): TGTGCCAGTAGTCGAACAGGGGGCACGGGCGGAAACACCATATATTTT. This encodes CASSRTGGTGGNTIYF.